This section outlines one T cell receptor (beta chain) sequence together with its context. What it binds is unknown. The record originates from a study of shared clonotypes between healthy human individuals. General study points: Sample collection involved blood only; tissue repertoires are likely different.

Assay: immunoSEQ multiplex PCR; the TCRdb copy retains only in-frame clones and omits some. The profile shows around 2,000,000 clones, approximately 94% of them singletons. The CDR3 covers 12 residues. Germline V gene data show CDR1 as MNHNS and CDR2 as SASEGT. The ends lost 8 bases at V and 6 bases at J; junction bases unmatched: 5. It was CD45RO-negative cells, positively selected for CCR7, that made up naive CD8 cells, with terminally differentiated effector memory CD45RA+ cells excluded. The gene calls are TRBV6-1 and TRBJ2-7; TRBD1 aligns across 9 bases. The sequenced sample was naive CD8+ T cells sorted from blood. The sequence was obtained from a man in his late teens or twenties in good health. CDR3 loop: CASSDRGSEQYF. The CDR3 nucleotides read TGTGCCAGCTCGGACAGGGGAAGCGAGCAGTACTTC.